This TCR beta chain originates from a study of T-cell reconstitution after alpha-beta-depleted transplantation in children. Study-level findings and limits: T-cell counts and diversity at one year post-transplant came mainly from newly produced T cells. Alpha-beta T cells present about two months after transplant were reported to originate from several hundred expanded graft clones. For some patients, TCRbeta diversity was high at day 60 because of recipient T cells and thymic progenitors that survived.

During its preparation, the TCRbeta library received unique molecular identifiers. TCRdb used MiXCR to reprocess the PCR reads, holding one entry per CDR3 protein. The sample holds 600,000 or so distinct CDR3 sequences; around 23% are singletons and the top ten take over 12%. Germline CDR1 and CDR2: ENHRY and SYGVKD. V was pared by 5 bases and J by 0 bases, with 10 bases between. The CDR3 covers 14 residues. This clonotype was counted a few times. The antigen is not known. This TCR came from a boy younger than two who had a stem cell transplant for acute myeloid leukemia, so the T cells may come from the graft donor. The source was PBMCs, mostly from graft donor cells, collected 360 days after TCRalphabeta/CD19-depleted stem cell transplant. V usage is TRBV10-3 and J usage is TRBJ1-1; D is possibly TRBD1 (5 bases). The CDR3 DNA is TGTGCCATCAGTAAGGAGGGGATGAACACTGAAGCTTTCTTT. It translates to CAISKEGMNTEAFF.